This T cell receptor beta chain was observed in a study of T cells after posttransplantation cyclophosphamide. A marrow graft followed busulfan-fludarabine conditioning, with cyclophosphamide on days +3 and +4. Whole-study findings and limits: Later post-transplant blood repertoires were often dominated by donor CD8+ memory clones. After PTCy, TRB diversity resembled that of CNI/methotrexate controls. Tissue-infiltrating T cells from skin or gut overlapped little with blood T cells.

By frequency in the sample, this clone is medium-sized. Its antigen remains unknown. CDR1 is LNHDA, CDR2 SQIVND, per germline (reference sequence). V shed 6 bases and J shed 4 bases, with 16 bases lying between them. The CDR3 is made up of 15 amino acids. Clones were sequenced by immunoSEQ multiplex PCR, and TCRdb holds only the in-frame ones, with some missing. Found here are roughly 3,000 clones, no singletons; the ten largest cover more than 25%. This rearrangement joins TRBV19 to TRBJ2-1; D is possibly TRBD2 (5 bases). The sequencing used PBMCs, collected after allogeneic stem cell transplant with posttransplant cyclophosphamide. The sequence was collected from a female patient aged 45 to 65 who received an allogeneic stem cell transplant from a related donor, was CMV-positive, and had no GVHD. The T cells may partly be graft donor cells. In nucleotides, the CDR3 is TGTGCCAGTAGCCCCTCAAGGACTGCTTACAATGAGCAGTTCTTC. Its translation: CASSPSRTAYNEQFF.